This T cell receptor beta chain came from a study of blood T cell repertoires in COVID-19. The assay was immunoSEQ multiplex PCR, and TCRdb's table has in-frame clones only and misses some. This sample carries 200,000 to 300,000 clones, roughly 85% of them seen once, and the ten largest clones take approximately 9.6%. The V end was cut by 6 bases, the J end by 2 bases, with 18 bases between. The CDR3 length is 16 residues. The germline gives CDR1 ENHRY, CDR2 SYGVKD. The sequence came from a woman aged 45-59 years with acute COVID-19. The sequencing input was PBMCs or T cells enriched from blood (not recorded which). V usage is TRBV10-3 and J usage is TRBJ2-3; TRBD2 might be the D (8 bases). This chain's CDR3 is CAISQGGGGLTDTQYF. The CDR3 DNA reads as TGTGCCATCAGCCAGGGGGGCGGGGGGCTCACAGATACGCAGTATTTT.